This entry lists 14 T cell receptor beta chains sequenced from one sample in a study of blood T cell repertoires in COVID-19 (dated by TCRdb to 2019 to 2021). The library relied on the immunoSEQ multiplex PCR assay. TCRdb carries this immuneACCESS record with in-frame sequences only. Its versions omit some clonotypes, under half of them owing to an unresolved V gene in the studies checked, with the rest unexplained. A total of 25,000 to 35,000 clones appear in this sample, roughly nine tenths of them only once. The ten largest clonotypes hold more than 15% of the sample. The sample consisted of peripheral blood. These receptors were collected from an elderly man with acute or convalescent COVID-19.

J is TRBJ2-4 and V is TRBV20-1, with 7 nucleotides matching TRBD1. Germline V CDR1 and CDR2: DFQATT, SNEGSKA (reference sequence). The CDR3 is made up of 11 amino acids. V shed 5 bases and J 9 bases; nucleotides not matched to a gene: 4. Here the CDR3 DNA reads TGCAGTGCTTCAGGGGGAATCATTCAGTACTTC. Its translation: CSASGGIIQYF.

The rearrangement links TRBV19 to TRBJ1-4; 8 nucleotides match TRBD1. This CDR3 has 13 residues. Germline V CDR1 and CDR2: LNHDA, SQIVND (reference sequence). V shed 5 bases and J 8 bases; nucleotides not matched to a gene: 4. The CDR3 protein is CASSGQGQEKLFF. In DNA form, the CDR3 reads TGTGCCAGTAGTGGACAGGGTCAGGAAAAACTGTTTTTT.

The count of this clone is one. V usage is TRBV24-1 and J usage is TRBJ2-5; D may be TRBD2 (5 bases). This CDR3 is 13 amino acids long. Trimming removed 3 bases at V and 7 bases at J, with 11 bases between. Germline assignment: CDR1 KGHDR and CDR2 SFDVKD. CDR3 DNA: TGTGCCACCAGTGATGGCGGGCCTGGGACCCAGTACTTC. Residues: CATSDGGPGTQYF.

The chain combines TRBV13 with TRBJ2-2; D might be TRBD1 (6 bases). The ends were cut back, 5 bases at V and 2 bases at J, with 12 bases in the middle. Germline V lookup: CDR1 PRHDT, CDR2 FYEKMQ (reference sequence). The CDR3 spans 15 residues. CDR3 coding DNA: TGTGCCAGCAGCCCCGAAGGGGGAAACACCGGGGAGCTGTTTTTT. Translating it yields CASSPEGGNTGELFF.

This chain joins TRBV7-3 and TRBJ1-6, with 10 nucleotides matching TRBD1. J was trimmed by 6 bases and V by 0 bases; bases with no gene match: 2. The CDR3 sequence is 16 residues long. Germline V gene sequence: CDR1 SGHTA, CDR2 FQGTGA. CDR3 in DNA: TGTGCCAGCAGCTTAACGGGGGACAGGGGTAATTCACCCCTCCACTTT. Protein product: CASSLTGDRGNSPLHF. Complete variable domain (other parts from reference TRBV7-3 and TRBJ1-6): GAGVSQTPSNKVTEKGKYVELRCDPISGHTALYWYRQSLGQGPEFLIYFQGTGAADDSGLPNDRFFAVRPEGSVSTLKIQRTERGDSAVYLCASSLTGDRGNSPLHFGNGTRLTVT.

V gene TRBV29-1 combines with J gene TRBJ1-2; D gene ambiguous. The germline CDR1 and CDR2 sequences are SQVTM and ANQGSEA. The V and J ends lost 6 bases and 14 bases respectively, with 25 bases between them. This CDR3 region has 13 residues. This CDR3 is CSVSLLNSQVWTF. CDR3 nucleotides: TGCAGCGTGAGCCTCCTGAATTCCCAAGTCTGGACCTTC.

The genes are TRBV6-5 and TRBJ2-1; no reliable D call. Per germline, CDR1 MNHEY and CDR2 SVGAGI. The CDR3 extends over 16 amino acids. V was shortened by 0 bases and J by 4 bases, with 13 bases between the two germline ends. The CDR3 loop is CASSYSLSTSYNEQFF. The DNA of the CDR3 is TGTGCCAGCAGTTACTCACTATCGACGTCTTACAATGAGCAGTTCTTC.

This clone was detected once. V is TRBV4-1 and J is TRBJ2-7, with 9 bases that match TRBD1. The CDR3 sequence is 15 residues long. Germline-derived CDR1 and CDR2 are MGHRA and YSYEKL. J was trimmed by 3 bases and V by 0 bases; bases with no gene match: 3. The CDR3 DNA is TGCGCCAGCAGCCAAGATCGGGACAGGGTCTACGAGCAGTACTTC. This encodes CASSQDRDRVYEQYF.

The chain has TRBV9 and TRBJ1-6, with 10 bases fitting TRBD1. The germline CDR1 and CDR2 sequences are SGDLS and YYNGEE. V shed 4 bases and J 7 bases; nucleotides not matched to a gene: 5. The CDR3 sequence is 15 residues long. In DNA, the CDR3 is TGTGCCAGCAGCACCAGGACAGGGGGAAATTCACCCCTCCACTTT. It yields the protein CASSTRTGGNSPLHF.

This chain joins TRBV6-5 and TRBJ1-2; D remains unclear. The V gene lost 2 bases and the J gene lost 3 bases, with 16 bases spanning the gap. CDR1 is MNHEY and CDR2 is SVGAGI in the germline V gene. This CDR3 comprises 16 residues. The CDR3 is CASSYHPRRGYYGYTF. CDR3 DNA: TGTGCCAGCAGTTACCACCCCCGCCGGGGTTACTATGGCTACACCTTC.

The rearrangement joins TRBV25-1 to TRBJ1-1, with 9 bases identical to TRBD1. V dropped 6 bases and J dropped 4; count of bases not matched to a gene: 3. The length of the CDR3 is 13 residues. CDR1 MGHDK and CDR2 SYGVNS come from the germline V gene. CDR3 coding DNA: TGTGCCAGCAGACAGGGGGCCGGCACTGAAGCTTTCTTT. Encoded protein: CASRQGAGTEAFF. The full variable domain, in which reference TRBV25-1 and TRBJ1-1 provide the parts outside the CDR3, is EADIYQTPRYLVIGTGKKITLECSQTMGHDKMYWYQQDPGMELHLIHYSYGVNSTEKGDLSSESTVSRIRTEHFPLTLESARPSHTSQYLCASRQGAGTEAFFGQGTRLTVV.

This clone was detected only a few times. V usage is TRBV19 and J usage is TRBJ1-5; 7 positions agree with TRBD1. Trimming cost V 5 bases and J 7 bases; bases outside gene matches: 8. This CDR3 contains 14 residues. The germline CDR1 and CDR2 sequences are LNHDA and SQIVND (reference sequence). CDR3 bases: TGTGCCAGTAGTCTGTTGCAGACAGGGCAGCCCCAGCATTTT. Translating gives CASSLLQTGQPQHF.

The V gene is TRBV3-1 (or the pseudogene TRBV3-2), the J gene TRBJ1-2; no firm D call. V dropped 1 base and J dropped 4 bases, with 13 bases sitting between them. CDR3 length: 15 residues. From germline, CDR1 is LGHDT and CDR2 YNNKEL (reference sequence). The CDR3 DNA reads as TGTGCCAGCAGCCAAGGTACATCTAGGCCCTATGGCTACACCTTC. The encoded protein is CASSQGTSRPYGYTF.

This clone occurred a few times. This chain uses TRBV5-1 with TRBJ1-4, with D possibly matching TRBD1 (5 bases). Trimming shortened V by 4 bases and J by 0 bases, and 13 bases separated the two germline ends. The CDR3 is 16 amino acids. The germline CDR1 and CDR2 sequences are SGHRS and YFSETQ. This CDR3 reads CASSLGAVATNEKLFF. CDR3 in DNA: TGCGCCAGCAGCCTTGGGGCGGTTGCAACTAATGAAAAACTGTTTTTT.